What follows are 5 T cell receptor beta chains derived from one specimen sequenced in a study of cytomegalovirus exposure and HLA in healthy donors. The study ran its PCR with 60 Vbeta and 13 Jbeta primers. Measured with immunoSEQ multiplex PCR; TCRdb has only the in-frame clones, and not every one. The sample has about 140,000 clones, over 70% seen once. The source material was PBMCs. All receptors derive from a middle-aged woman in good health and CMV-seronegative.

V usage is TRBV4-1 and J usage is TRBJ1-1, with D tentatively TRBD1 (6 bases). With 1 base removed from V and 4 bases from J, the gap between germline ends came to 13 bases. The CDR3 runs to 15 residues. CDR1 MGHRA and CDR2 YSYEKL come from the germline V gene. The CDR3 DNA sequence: TGCGCCAGCAGCCAAGGGGGGCTCAGGGGCACTGAAGCTTTCTTT. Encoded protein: CASSQGGLRGTEAFF.

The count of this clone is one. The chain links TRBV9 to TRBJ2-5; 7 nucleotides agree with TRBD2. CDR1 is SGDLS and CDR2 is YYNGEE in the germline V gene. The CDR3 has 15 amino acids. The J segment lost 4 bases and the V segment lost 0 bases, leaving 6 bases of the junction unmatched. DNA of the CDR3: TGTGCCAGCAGCGTAGGAGGCGGGGGTGGAGAGACCCAGTACTTC. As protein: CASSVGGGGGETQYF.

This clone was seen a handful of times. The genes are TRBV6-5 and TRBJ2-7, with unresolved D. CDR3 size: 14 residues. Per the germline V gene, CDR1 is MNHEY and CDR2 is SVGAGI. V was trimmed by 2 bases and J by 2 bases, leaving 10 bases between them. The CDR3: CASSYGTDTYEQYF. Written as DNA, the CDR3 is TGTGCCAGCAGTTACGGTACCGACACCTACGAGCAGTACTTC.

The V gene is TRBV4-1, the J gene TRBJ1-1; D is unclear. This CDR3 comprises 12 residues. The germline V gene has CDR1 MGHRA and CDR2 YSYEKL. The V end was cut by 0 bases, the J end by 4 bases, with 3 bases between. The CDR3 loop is CASSQEATEAFF. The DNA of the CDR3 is TGCGCCAGCAGCCAAGAAGCCACTGAAGCTTTCTTT.

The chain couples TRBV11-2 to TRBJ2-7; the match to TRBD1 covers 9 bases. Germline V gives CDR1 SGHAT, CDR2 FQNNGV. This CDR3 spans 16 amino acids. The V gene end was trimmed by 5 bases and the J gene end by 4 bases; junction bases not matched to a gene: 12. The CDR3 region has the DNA TGTGCCAGCAGCCTTCAACCGGGACAGGGACGATACGAGCAGTACTTC. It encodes CASSLQPGQGRYEQYF.